This record looks at one TCR beta chain sequence and its context. The sample comes from a study of shared clonotypes between healthy human individuals. About the study: In total, the donors were two women and three men aged 18 to 49.

Repertoires were generated with immunoSEQ multiplex PCR, while TCRdb's copy carries only in-frame clones and drops some. The sample lists 950,000 to 1,300,000 clones, about 70% occurring once. Material for sequencing was memory CD4+ T cells sorted from blood. The subset was: CD45RA-negative fraction. This TCR was sampled from a man aged 18-30 years in good health.

The CDR3 reads CASTLQGVNNSPLHF. In DNA, the CDR3 is TGTGCCAGCACGTTACAGGGGGTGAATAATTCACCCCTCCACTTT. J is TRBJ1-6 and V is TRBV6-1; 8 bases are a match to TRBD1. CDR1 and CDR2 (germline): MNHNS, SASEGT. The CDR3 runs to 15 residues. After removal of 7 bases from V and 5 bases from J, the junction contained 7 bases not matched to a gene.